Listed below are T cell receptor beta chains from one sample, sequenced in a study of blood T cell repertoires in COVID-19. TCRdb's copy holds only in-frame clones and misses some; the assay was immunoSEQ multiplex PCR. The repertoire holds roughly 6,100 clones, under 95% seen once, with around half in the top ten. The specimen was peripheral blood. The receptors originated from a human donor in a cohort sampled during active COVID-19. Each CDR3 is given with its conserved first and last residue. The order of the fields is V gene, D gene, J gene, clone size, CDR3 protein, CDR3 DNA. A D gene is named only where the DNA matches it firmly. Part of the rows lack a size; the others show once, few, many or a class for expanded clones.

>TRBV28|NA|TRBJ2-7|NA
CASSLWASSYEQYF
TGTGCCAGCAGTTTATGGGCTAGCTCCTACGAGCAGTACTTC
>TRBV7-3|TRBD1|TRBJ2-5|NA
CASSLSGTDQETQYF
TGTGCCAGCAGCTTAAGTGGGACAGACCAAGAGACCCAGTACTTC
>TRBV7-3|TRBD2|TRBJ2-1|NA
CASSPKAGVYNEQFF
TGTGCCAGCAGCCCCAAAGCGGGAGTCTACAATGAGCAGTTCTTC
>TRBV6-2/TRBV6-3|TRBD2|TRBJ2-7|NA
CASTPGYGGRKRESLDEQYF
TGTGCCAGCACCCCCGGTTATGGGGGGAGAAAGCGGGAGTCCCTGGACGAGCAGTACTTC
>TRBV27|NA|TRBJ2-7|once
CASSLTGSYEQYF
TGTGCCAGCAGTTTAACAGGTTCCTACGAGCAGTACTTC
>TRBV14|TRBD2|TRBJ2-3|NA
CASSQDRLAGVADTQYF
TGTGCCAGCAGCCAAGATCGGCTAGCGGGAGTGGCAGATACGCAGTATTTT
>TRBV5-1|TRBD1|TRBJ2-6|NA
CASSFWTGIASGANVLTF
TGCGCCAGCAGCTTTTGGACAGGGATTGCCTCTGGGGCCAACGTCCTGACTTTC
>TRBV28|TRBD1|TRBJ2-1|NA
CASSKRQGINEQFF
TGTGCCAGCAGCAAAAGACAGGGAATCAATGAGCAGTTCTTC
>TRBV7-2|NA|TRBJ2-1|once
CASSSPSILMWFF
TGTGCCAGCAGCTCCCCCTCCATACTAATGTGGTTCTTC
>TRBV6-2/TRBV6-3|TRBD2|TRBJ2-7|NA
CASSLGLAGVHLSYEQYF
TGTGCCAGCAGTTTGGGACTAGCGGGAGTCCACCTCTCCTACGAGCAGTACTTC